This entry concerns a single TCR beta chain. Its antigen is undetermined. This entry is derived from a study of blood T cell dynamics during melanoma immunotherapy. Overall study: Metastatic melanoma patients received first-line pembrolizumab or nivolumab plus ipilimumab. Findings and caveats of the study: At W3, later disease-control patients showed bifurcated PBMC repertoire changes, unlike progressors. Whether repertoire-driving clones were melanoma-specific could not be determined.

Sample time point: week 3, after first cycle of checkpoint inhibitor. Disease control meant complete response, partial response or stable disease at 12 weeks. Profiled with immunoSEQ multiplex PCR; TCRdb holds only in-frame clones, not every one. The profile shows over 15,000 clones, 87% of them singletons. From germline, CDR1 is SGHDT and CDR2 YYEEEE. This CDR3 spans 17 amino acids. J lost 6 bases, V lost 0 bases, and 8 bases had no gene match. This chain uses TRBV5-6 with TRBJ2-1, with TRBD2 matching 11 bases. This clonotype was sampled from a human donor with melanoma. Sequenced here: blood, sampled from a patient treated with checkpoint blockade. CDR3 amino acids: CASSLEVTSGTVNEQFF. As DNA, the CDR3 is TGTGCCAGCAGCTTGGAGGTGACTAGCGGGACTGTCAATGAGCAGTTCTTC.